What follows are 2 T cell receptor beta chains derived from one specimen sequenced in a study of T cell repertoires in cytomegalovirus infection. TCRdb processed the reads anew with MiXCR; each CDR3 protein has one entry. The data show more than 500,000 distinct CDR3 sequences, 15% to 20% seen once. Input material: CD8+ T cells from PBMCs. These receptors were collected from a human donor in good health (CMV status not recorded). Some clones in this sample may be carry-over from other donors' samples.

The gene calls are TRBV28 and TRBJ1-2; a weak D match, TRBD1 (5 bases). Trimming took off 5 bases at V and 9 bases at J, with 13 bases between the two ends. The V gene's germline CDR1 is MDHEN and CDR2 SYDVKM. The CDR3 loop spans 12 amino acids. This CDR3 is CASSEGLDCYTF. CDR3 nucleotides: TGTGCCAGCAGTGAGGGGCTGGATTGCTACACCTTC.

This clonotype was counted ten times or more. CDR3 region: CASSFPGQGANEQYF. In nucleotides, the CDR3 is TGTGCCAGCAGTTTCCCGGGACAGGGGGCAAACGAGCAGTACTTC. The chain is built from TRBV12-3 or TRBV12-4 and TRBJ2-7; 12 bases are a match to TRBD1. The CDR3 is made up of 15 amino acids. The V segment lost 3 bases and the J segment 5 bases; nucleotides outside the gene matches: 5.